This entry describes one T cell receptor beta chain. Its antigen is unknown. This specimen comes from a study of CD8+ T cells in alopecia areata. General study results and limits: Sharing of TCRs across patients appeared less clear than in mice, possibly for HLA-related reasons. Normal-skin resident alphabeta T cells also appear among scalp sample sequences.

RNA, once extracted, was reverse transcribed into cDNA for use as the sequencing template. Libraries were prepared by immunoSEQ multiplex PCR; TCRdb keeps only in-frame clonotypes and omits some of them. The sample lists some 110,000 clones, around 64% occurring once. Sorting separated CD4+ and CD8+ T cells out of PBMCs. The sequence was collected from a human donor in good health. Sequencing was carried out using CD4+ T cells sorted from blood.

DNA for the CDR3: TGTGCCAGCAGTCCCTCACAGGGGCAGGGTCAGCCCCAGCATTTT. Protein product: CASSPSQGQGQPQHF. The chain is built from TRBV6-5 and TRBJ1-5; 7 positions agree with TRBD1. CDR1 and CDR2 from the germline V gene are MNHEY and SVGAGI. The CDR3 has 15 amino acids. Trimming took 5 bases from V and 6 from J; bases not matched to a gene: 10.